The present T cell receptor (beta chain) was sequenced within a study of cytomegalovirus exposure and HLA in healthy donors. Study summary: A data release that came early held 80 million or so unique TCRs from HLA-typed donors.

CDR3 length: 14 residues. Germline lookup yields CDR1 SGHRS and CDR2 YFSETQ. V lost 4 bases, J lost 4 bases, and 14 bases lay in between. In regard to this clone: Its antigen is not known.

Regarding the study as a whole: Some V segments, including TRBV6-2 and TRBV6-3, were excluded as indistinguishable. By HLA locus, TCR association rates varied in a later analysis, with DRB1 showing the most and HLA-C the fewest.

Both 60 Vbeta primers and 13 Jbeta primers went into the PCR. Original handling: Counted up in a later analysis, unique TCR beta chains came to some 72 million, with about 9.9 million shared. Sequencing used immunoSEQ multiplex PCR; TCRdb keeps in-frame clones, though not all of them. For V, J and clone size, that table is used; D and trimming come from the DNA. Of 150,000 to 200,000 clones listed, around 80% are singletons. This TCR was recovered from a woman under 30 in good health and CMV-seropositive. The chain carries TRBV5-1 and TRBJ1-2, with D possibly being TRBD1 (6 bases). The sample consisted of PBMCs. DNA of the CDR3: TGCGCCAGCAGCCGCGCAGGGGATTTCTATGGCTACACCTTC. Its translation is CASSRAGDFYGYTF.